This TCR beta chain was sequenced during a study of CD8 T cells in Susac syndrome (dated by TCRdb to between 2018 and 2020). With regard to the full study: Repertoire sequencing was used to test whether CD8+ T cell activation and differentiation in Susac syndrome was antigen driven.

Peripheral blood CD8+ and CD4+ T cells from healthy donors, Susac syndrome patients and multiple sclerosis patients were profiled by high-throughput TCR beta sequencing. Treatment-naive patients with stable or active relapsing-remitting disease fulfilling revised McDonald criteria were used as multiple sclerosis controls. Bulk CD8+ and CD4+ T cells were purified by magnetic negative isolation, whereas CD8+ TEMRA cells were enriched by FACS. Blood was drawn into EDTA tubes, processed within 24 hours, and PBMCs were isolated by density gradient centrifugation. PBMCs intended for TCR sequencing were cryopreserved in liquid nitrogen and thawed later in a water bath at 37 degrees C. The sorted or isolated CD4+, CD8+ and CD8+ TEMRA cells had a purity of 90% or higher. Broader findings and caveats from the paper: The number of individuals in the TCR sequencing and HLA analysis was recognized as being relatively small.

Reading from cysteine to phenylalanine, the CDR3 counts 12 amino acids. The only DNA kept is the CDR3, 36 bases in frame from the first base. Taken from the germline V gene (reference sequence), the CDR1 and CDR2 loops are MNHNY and SVGAGI. In regard to this clonotype: Its antigen has not been determined. Base qualities are not at hand, and no much larger clone is one base apart.

RNA was extracted using the RNeasy kit, and roughly 0.5 to 1 ug of the RNA was reverse transcribed with random hexamers. The immunoSEQ multiplex PCR assay, covering 54 Vbeta and 13 Jbeta segments, was used to amplify TCR beta CDR3 regions. PCR amplification bias was corrected by using a synthetic template baseline for primer optimization and computational correction. The original pipeline was this. Reads were annotated to V, D and J genes per IMGT and analyzed with immunoSEQ Analyzer, keeping only productive sequences. Clonality was computed as one minus Shannon entropy normalized by log2 of the number of productive unique sequences. Public and private clones were assessed among the 100 most prevalent clones of each patient and control. Clones were defined as Susac-specific if absent from the healthy and MS cohorts, from 1052 published viral clones and from other ImmuneACCESS disease sequences. TCRdb reprocessing: public reads trimmed at Q25 with fastp, clones called with MiXCR, in-frame beta chains kept. Under each unique CDR3 protein, matching rows form one entry showing the most common genes and DNA. Clone size and V and J calls follow TCRdb, not the original study. The sample table records 230,000 or so distinct CDR3 sequences; about 96% of these occur just once. The ten largest make up 0.085% to 0.095% of the sample.

This receptor was identified in a human donor with multiple sclerosis. The chain joins TRBV6-6 to TRBJ2-5; the D gene remains uncertain. The end of the DNA aligns better with TRBJ2-7, so the J call may be wrong. The sample was CD4+ T cells from PBMCs. The CDR3 region has the sequence CASSWTLAEQYF. The nucleotides read TGTGCCAGCAGTTGGACCCTGGCCGAGCAGTACTTC.